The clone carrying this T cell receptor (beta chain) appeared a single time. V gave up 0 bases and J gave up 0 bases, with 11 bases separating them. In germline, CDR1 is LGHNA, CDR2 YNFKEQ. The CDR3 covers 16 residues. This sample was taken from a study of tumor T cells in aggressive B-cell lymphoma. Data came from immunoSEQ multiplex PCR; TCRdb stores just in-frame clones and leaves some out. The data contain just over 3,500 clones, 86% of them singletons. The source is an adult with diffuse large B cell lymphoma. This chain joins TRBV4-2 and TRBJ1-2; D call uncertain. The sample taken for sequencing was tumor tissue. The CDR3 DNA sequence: TGTGCCAGCAGCCAAGAAGGAGCGGTAGCTAACTATGGCTACACCTTC. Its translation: CASSQEGAVANYGYTF.